This T cell receptor (beta chain) is drawn from a study of response to subunit inactivated influenza vaccine. Overall study results and limits: New T cells are recruited in small numbers by each seasonal influenza vaccination, according to the authors' suggestion.

Using its own MiXCR run on the RT-PCR reads, TCRdb lists one record per CDR3 protein. The sample shows about 650,000 distinct CDR3 sequences, 12% to 15% of them seen only once. Germline V lookup: CDR1 MNHNS, CDR2 SASEGT. The CDR3 runs 15 residues. V lost 2 bases and J lost 7, with 14 bases in between. As concerns this clonotype: Antigen: not known.

The sample was PBMCs from blood, taken less than 15 days before vaccination. The receptor was derived from a man aged 50 to 59 who received an inactivated influenza vaccine. The chain combines TRBV6-1 with TRBJ1-4; the D is unclear. The chain's CDR3 is CASSELVGVGEKLFF. The CDR3 region has the DNA TGTGCCAGCAGTGAACTGGTGGGAGTGGGTGAAAAACTGTTTTTT.